This record looks at one TCR beta chain sequence and its context. Its antigen is undetermined. The sample comes from a study of blood T cells in healthy people across ages. Primers used in a second PCR of roughly 6 to 12 cycles were a sample-barcoded 5' primer and a J-beta primer mix. From each sample, at least 2.5 million paired-end reads containing CDR3 were obtained. TCRdb itself ran the 5' RACE reads through MiXCR, one entry per CDR3 protein. In the table there are about 730,000 distinct CDR3 sequences, 35% to 45% of which are singletons. Study-level results: Donor CMV status was unknown, possibly confounding expanded clonotype changes.

Germline V gene sequence: CDR1 ENHRY, CDR2 SYGVKD. V was cut by 3 bases and J by 7 bases, with 19 bases left in between. This CDR3 contains 17 residues. The rearrangement joins TRBV10-3 to TRBJ1-6; no firm D call. Material for sequencing was blood. This receptor was taken from a woman aged 60 to 75 in good health. CDR3 DNA: TGTGCCATCAGTGAAAGGGCGGGCCCATTAACGAATTCACCCCTCCACTTT. Translation: CAISERAGPLTNSPLHF.